Listed below are T cell receptor beta chains from one sample, sequenced in a study of blood T cell repertoires in COVID-19. Clones were read by immunoSEQ multiplex PCR, and TCRdb kept only the in-frame ones, dropping some. Altogether about 76,000 clones are present, around nine tenths being singletons, with the ten largest covering roughly 6%. Sequenced input: peripheral blood. Source of these receptors: a human donor in a cohort sampled during active COVID-19. The CDR3 runs from the conserved cysteine through the conserved F or W. A D gene is named only where the DNA matches it firmly. Clone sizes are given selectively: once, few, many, or a class where the clone is expanded.

TGTGCCAGTAGTGCCCCCCGGGACAGGGATCGTACTGAAGCTTTCTTT | CASSAPRDRDRTEAFF | TRBV19 | NA | TRBJ1-1 | TRBD1
TGTGCCACCAGCAGAGATGGACTAGCGGTGGTCACTGGGACGCAGTATTTT | CATSRDGLAVVTGTQYF | TRBV15 | NA | TRBJ2-3 | TRBD2
TGTGCCAGTAGTGCCGGACAAGCCTACGAGCAGTACTTC | CASSAGQAYEQYF | TRBV19 | NA | TRBJ2-7 | NA
TGTGCCAGCAGCGCACAGGGGTTCGGCACTGAAGCTTTCTTT | CASSAQGFGTEAFF | TRBV5-6 | NA | TRBJ1-1 | TRBD1
TGCGCCAGCAGCTTGGTGAGGGATGCTAGCACAGATACGCAGTATTTT | CASSLVRDASTDTQYF | TRBV5-1 | NA | TRBJ2-3 | NA
TGTGCCAGCAGTCGAACGGGACAGGGATTTTTGTACACCTTC | CASSRTGQGFLYTF | TRBV5-6 | NA | TRBJ1-2 | TRBD1
TGTGCCAGCACCGATCCCGGGAGGACCTACGAGCAGTACTTC | CASTDPGRTYEQYF | TRBV7-2 | NA | TRBJ2-7 | TRBD2
TGTGCCAGCAGCTTGGGGGACGGGGGGGAAGAAAAACTGTTTTTT | CASSLGDGGEEKLFF | TRBV5-4 | few | TRBJ1-4 | NA
TGTGCCAGCAGCTTAGGGTGGCAGAACACTGAAGCTTTCTTT | CASSLGWQNTEAFF | TRBV7-2 | NA | TRBJ1-1 | NA
TGTGCCACCCTCCTCCCTGAGACCCAGTACTTC | CATLLPETQYF | TRBV3-1/TRBV3-2 | NA | TRBJ2-5 | NA
TGTGCCAGCTCACCCAGACAGGATTCACCCCTCCACTTT | CASSPRQDSPLHF | TRBV18 | NA | TRBJ1-6 | NA
TGTGCCAGCAGCCCGAACGTAGCGGGGGGGCTCACAGATACGCAGTATTTT | CASSPNVAGGLTDTQYF | TRBV9 | NA | TRBJ2-3 | TRBD2
TGTGCCAGCAGCTTCAGGGGGCTAGGAGAAGCTTTCTTT | CASSFRGLGEAFF | TRBV11-1 | NA | TRBJ1-1 | TRBD1
TGTGCCACCAGCCGCGGACAGGGGAACACCGGGGAGCTGTTTTTT | CATSRGQGNTGELFF | TRBV15 | NA | TRBJ2-2 | TRBD1
TGTGCCAGCAGCGTAGGCCCAGGGGGCGACTATGGCTACACCTTC | CASSVGPGGDYGYTF | TRBV9 | NA | TRBJ1-2 | TRBD1
TGTGCCAGCAGCTTAGGACAGCCCAATCAGCCCCAGCATTTT | CASSLGQPNQPQHF | TRBV7-9 | NA | TRBJ1-5 | NA
TGTGCCATCAGTGATTCCGACGAGCAGTACTTC | CAISDSDEQYF | TRBV10-3 | few | TRBJ2-7 | NA
TGTGCCAGTAGTATCGAGAGGAAAATGACCACTGAAGCTTTCTTT | CASSIERKMTTEAFF | TRBV19 | NA | TRBJ1-1 | NA
TGTGCCAGCAGGGACAGGGAGAACACTGAAGCTTTCTTT | CASRDRENTEAFF | TRBV11-2 | NA | TRBJ1-1 | TRBD1
TGTGCCAGCAGCTTAAGCGGATACAATGAGCAGTTCTTC | CASSLSGYNEQFF | TRBV7-6 | NA | TRBJ2-1 | NA
TGTGCCATCACTCCGGGACAGGGGGGAACAGATACGCAGTATTTT | CAITPGQGGTDTQYF | TRBV10-3 | NA | TRBJ2-3 | TRBD1
TGTGCCAGCAGTTACCATACAGGGGCCTACGAGCAGTACTTC | CASSYHTGAYEQYF | TRBV6-2/TRBV6-3 | NA | TRBJ2-7 | TRBD1
TGTGCCAGCATCTTAGCCAGGGGCAACTCCTACGAGCAGTACTTC | CASILARGNSYEQYF | TRBV6-5 | NA | TRBJ2-7 | NA
TGCGCCAGCAGCTTGGGCGGACTCGCGGGGGGGCGGGATACGCAGTATTTT | CASSLGGLAGGRDTQYF | TRBV5-1 | NA | TRBJ2-3 | TRBD2
TGTGCCAGCAGTTACAGTGACAGTTCCTATGGCTACACCTTC | CASSYSDSSYGYTF | TRBV6-5 | once | TRBJ1-2 | NA
TGTGCCAGCAGTGAGAGACAGGGGATTTATGGCTACACCTTC | CASSERQGIYGYTF | TRBV2 | NA | TRBJ1-2 | TRBD1
TGTGCCAGCAGATATAGCAATCAGCCCCAGCATTTT | CASRYSNQPQHF | TRBV19 | NA | TRBJ1-5 | NA
TGTGCCAGCAGCCCGCGCCTAGGGCGGGGTGAAAAACTGTTTTTT | CASSPRLGRGEKLFF | TRBV7-2 | NA | TRBJ1-4 | NA
TGTGCCAGCAGCTCTATGCCGGGAGGCTACACCTTC | CASSSMPGGYTF | TRBV5-6 | NA | TRBJ1-2 | NA
TGTGCCAGCAGCCGCGCAACTAATGAAAAACTGTTTTTT | CASSRATNEKLFF | TRBV7-8 | NA | TRBJ1-4 | NA
TGTGCCAGTACCCCAAACCGGGACAGATATGGCTACACCTTC | CASTPNRDRYGYTF | TRBV19 | NA | TRBJ1-2 | TRBD1
TGTGCCAGCAGCTTGACCCAGACAGGGTACGTTGAGCAGTTCTTC | CASSLTQTGYVEQFF | TRBV5-6 | NA | TRBJ2-1 | TRBD1
TGCAGCGTTGGAAACAGGGGGCAGGTGCAGTACTTC | CSVGNRGQVQYF | TRBV29-1 | NA | TRBJ2-7 | TRBD1
TGTGCCAGCAGACAGGACAGGGAATCCTACGAGCAGTACTTC | CASRQDRESYEQYF | TRBV5-4 | NA | TRBJ2-7 | TRBD1
TGTGCCAGCAGTTCCTATAGCAATCAGCCCCAGCATTTT | CASSSYSNQPQHF | TRBV12-3/TRBV12-4 | NA | TRBJ1-5 | NA
TGCAGTGCTAGTGAGGACAGGGGAATATTGGATTCACCCCTCCACTTT | CSASEDRGILDSPLHF | TRBV20-1 | NA | TRBJ1-6 | TRBD1
TGTGCCAGCAGTTTATGGGGGGGGGCATATAGCAATCAGCCCCAGCATTTT | CASSLWGGAYSNQPQHF | TRBV27 | NA | TRBJ1-5 | NA
TGTGCCAGCAGCCCCCCGGGGAGCTCCTACAATGAGCAGTTCTTC | CASSPPGSSYNEQFF | TRBV7-9 | NA | TRBJ2-1 | NA
TGCGCCAGCAGCTTGGCCACGGGGTACGAGCAGTACTTC | CASSLATGYEQYF | TRBV5-1 | NA | TRBJ2-7 | NA
TGCGCCAGCAGCTTGGACGGCCAAGAGACCCAGTACTTC | CASSLDGQETQYF | TRBV5-1 | NA | TRBJ2-5 | NA
TGCGCCAGCAGCCAAGTCCTCCCCGCCTACGAGCAGTACTTC | CASSQVLPAYEQYF | TRBV4-1 | NA | TRBJ2-7 | NA
TGTGCCAGCAGCCAAGGACTAGCGGGCCAAGGTGAGCAGTTCTTC | CASSQGLAGQGEQFF | TRBV6-5 | NA | TRBJ2-1 | TRBD2
TGTGCCAGCAGGACATCAATGGACTATGGCTACACCTTC | CASRTSMDYGYTF | TRBV12-3/TRBV12-4 | NA | TRBJ1-2 | NA
TGTGCCAGCAGCGCCCAAGACCGCCAGGGCACCATATATTTT | CASSAQDRQGTIYF | TRBV9 | NA | TRBJ1-3 | NA
TGTGCCAGCAGTGGAACCGGGACAGGGGCCTACGAGCAGTACTTC | CASSGTGTGAYEQYF | TRBV6-2/TRBV6-3 | NA | TRBJ2-7 | TRBD1
TGCGCCAGCAGCGTATCACGGGTGGGAGAGACCCAGTACTTC | CASSVSRVGETQYF | TRBV5-1 | NA | TRBJ2-5 | NA
TGTGCCACCAGCAGAGATCGGGCAGGGGCTCTAAACTTC | CATSRDRAGALNF | TRBV15 | NA | TRBJ2-5 | NA
TGTGCCAGCAGTTACTCGTCGGACAGCCCATACAATCAGCCCCAGCATTTT | CASSYSSDSPYNQPQHF | TRBV6-2/TRBV6-3 | NA | TRBJ1-5 | NA
TGTGCCACCAGTGATTTGGTGGGACTAGCGGGGGTAGTAGATACGCAGTATTTT | CATSDLVGLAGVVDTQYF | TRBV24-1 | once | TRBJ2-3 | TRBD2
TGCGCCAGCAGCAGAAGGGGGACAGGGGCCCCCACAGATACGCAGTATTTT | CASSRRGTGAPTDTQYF | TRBV5-1 | NA | TRBJ2-3 | TRBD1
TGTGCCAGCAGCTCCGGGACTCTCCCCTACGAGCAGTACTTC | CASSSGTLPYEQYF | TRBV7-3 | NA | TRBJ2-7 | NA
TGTGCCTGGAGTGGGACCACAGGGAGCTCCTATAATTCACCCCTCCACTTT | CAWSGTTGSSYNSPLHF | TRBV30 | once | TRBJ1-6 | NA
TGTGCCAGCAGCGACCAGGGTCTCACTAATGAAAAACTGTTTTTT | CASSDQGLTNEKLFF | TRBV9 | NA | TRBJ1-4 | NA
TGTGCCAGTAGTATTTCTTGGGGGCCCTACAATGAGCAGTTCTTC | CASSISWGPYNEQFF | TRBV19 | NA | TRBJ2-1 | NA
TGTGCCAGCAGCCAAGCTCGAGCTAACTATGGCTACACCTTC | CASSQARANYGYTF | TRBV14 | NA | TRBJ1-2 | NA